A selection of T cell receptor beta chains follows, all from one sample in a study of blood T cells in healthy people across ages. Using its own MiXCR run on the 5' RACE reads, TCRdb lists one record per CDR3 protein. Among over 600,000 distinct CDR3 sequences listed, roughly 46% were seen once. The sequencing input was blood. Receptors were obtained from a man older than 75 in good health. Each CDR3 is given with its conserved first and last residue.

v_gene	len	CDR3aa
TRBV29-1	13	CSVVRTGEDGYTF
TRBV10-3	12	CAIGKPNYGYTF
TRBV20-1	14	CSASPNRGRHEQYF
TRBV5-1	17	CASTIDRGRWSNQPQHF
TRBV18	16	CASSPRGPTQGTEAFF
TRBV15	17	CATSGKDRLSDPTEAFF
TRBV9	14	CASSVEDNTDTQYF
TRBV27	16	CASSLYPLAAGDTQYF
TRBV24-1	13	CATMGTGAYEQYF
TRBV6-2/TRBV6-3	15	CASSTQDRSSYEQYF
TRBV14	12	CASSKDRVEQYF
TRBV6-6	13	CASSYPDQETQYF
TRBV29-1	18	CSAEGGGRPGLSADTQYF
TRBV6-2/TRBV6-3	17	CASTEGPGAGYDNEQFF
TRBV6-2/TRBV6-3	16	CASSYEAPSGANVLTF
TRBV12-3/TRBV12-4	15	CASIRTSGRNGELFF
TRBV5-1	15	CASSLEIAVYNEQYF
TRBV20-1	14	CSADRDSLQETQYF
TRBV12-3/TRBV12-4	16	CASSFGLGGSYNEQFF
TRBV12-3/TRBV12-4	13	CASTPQATETQYF
TRBV20-1	14	CSASPGEGGEKLFF
TRBV4-3	15	CASSQDRIAGGELFF
TRBV5-1	16	CASSFSAGGMNTEAFF
TRBV3-1	17	CASSQDGSGRPNYGQYF
TRBV3-1	15	CASSLGHLGNYGYTF
TRBV12-3/TRBV12-4	15	CASSPSGDLPYEQYF
TRBV29-1	14	CSVDRDRGRGEQFF
TRBV5-1	16	CASSPDGRSLSYGYTF
TRBV3-1	17	CASSQGAQQGTRETQYF
TRBV7-2	16	CASSTGTSGNQETQYF
TRBV7-9	15	CASSPVAVSGNTIYF
TRBV3-1	15	CASSQREGYTDTQYF
TRBV9	17	CASSVARVWDRFNEQFF
TRBV5-1	14	CASSWEGSGNGYTF
TRBV6-2/TRBV6-3	15	CASSFSRNGANVLTF
TRBV20-1	12	CSATDRGYGYTF
TRBV19	14	CASMGGPPYNEQFF
TRBV7-9	15	CASSPDRLGTDTQYF
TRBV2	14	CASSFTNSQETQYF
TRBV12-3/TRBV12-4	12	CASSRNIETQYF
TRBV29-1	14	CSGASRESTDTQYF
TRBV7-2	16	CASSPGGGGITDTQYF
TRBV6-2/TRBV6-3	17	CASVTPRTPENTGELFF
TRBV20-1	12	CSADKVFREQFF